The sequence of this T cell receptor (beta chain) was determined in a study of shared T cell receptors in the human thymus. The assay was immunoSEQ multiplex PCR, and TCRdb's table has in-frame clones only and misses some. The repertoire has 550,000 to 800,000 clones, 80% to 90% of them found once; the top ten carry around 0.0094%. This same sample was also part of a study on human thymus T cells. That paper notes: Those donating were healthy Finnish infants in corrective surgery for congenital heart defects. Related studies noted strongly shared thymic repertoires across unrelated people.

Sequencing used thymocytes. The TCR comes from a girl under three years old with a congenital heart defect.

The CDR3 is CAWASVQATNEKLFF. The CDR3 DNA reads TGTGCCTGGGCCTCTGTCCAGGCAACTAATGAAAAACTGTTTTTT. The chain is built from TRBV30 and TRBJ1-4; D unresolved. The germline V and J ends were trimmed by 5 bases and 0 bases, with 13 bases remaining between them. Germline CDR1 reads GTSNPN; CDR2 reads SVGIG (reference sequence). CDR3 length: 15 amino acids.